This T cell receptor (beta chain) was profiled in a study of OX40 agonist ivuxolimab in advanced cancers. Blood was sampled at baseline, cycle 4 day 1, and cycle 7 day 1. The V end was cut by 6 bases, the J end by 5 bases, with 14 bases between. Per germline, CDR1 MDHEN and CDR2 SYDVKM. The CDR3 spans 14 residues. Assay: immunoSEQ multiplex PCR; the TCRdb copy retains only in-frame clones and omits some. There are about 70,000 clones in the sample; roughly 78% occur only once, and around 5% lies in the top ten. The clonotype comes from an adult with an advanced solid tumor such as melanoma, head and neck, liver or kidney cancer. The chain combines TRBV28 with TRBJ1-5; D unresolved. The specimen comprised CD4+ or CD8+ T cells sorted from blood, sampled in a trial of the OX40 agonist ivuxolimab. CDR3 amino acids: CASSFSMSYQPQHF. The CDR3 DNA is TGTGCCAGCAGCTTCTCCATGAGTTATCAGCCCCAGCATTTT.